A single sample gave rise to the 29 T cell receptor beta chains below, sequenced in a study of Ad26.COV2.S vaccination and SARS-CoV-2 variants. Documented treatment: about 20 received Ad26.COV2.S at low or high dose, single or two shots; five or six received placebo; per-sample allocation not given. Samples analyzed were those drawn on day 63 after the first vaccine or placebo injection. Some clones are missing from TCRdb's copy, which holds only in-frame ones; the method was immunoSEQ multiplex PCR. The sample includes around 450,000 clones, approximately 89% of them seen just once. The sample in question was peripheral blood, obtained in a trial of Ad26.COV2.S vaccine versus placebo. These receptors all stem from a person aged 18-65 years who received the Ad26.COV2.S COVID-19 vaccine or a placebo.

Details on this clone: The sample carries other DNA sequences with the same CDR3. The rearrangement joins TRBV20-1 to TRBJ2-3; TRBD2 might be the D (7 bases). V lost 3 bases to trimming and J lost 3 bases, with 13 bases between them. Germline lookup yields CDR1 DFQATT and CDR2 SNEGSKA (reference sequence). This CDR3 is built from 14 residues. CDR3: CSASRGGDTDTQYF. The CDR3 DNA reads as TGCAGTGCTAGTAGGGGGGGGGATACAGATACGCAGTATTTT.

This clone was observed once. V is TRBV7-9 and J is TRBJ2-3; D might be TRBD2 (5 bases). V was trimmed by 5 bases and J by 1 base, leaving 13 bases between them. CDR1 and CDR2 (germline): SEHNR, FQNEAQ (reference sequence). The CDR3 runs to 15 residues. CDR3 nucleotides: TGTGCCAGCAGCCTCACAACAGCGGGCACAGATACGCAGTATTTT. Residues: CASSLTTAGTDTQYF.

The V and J genes are TRBV18 and TRBJ1-2, with D possibly being TRBD1 (6 bases). The CDR3 runs to 16 residues. Germline assignment: CDR1 KGHSH and CDR2 LQKENI. Trimming removed 2 bases at V and 4 bases at J, with 17 bases between. This CDR3 is CASSPTDRLASYGYTF. In DNA form, the CDR3 reads TGTGCCAGCTCACCAACAGACAGGCTAGCGTCCTATGGCTACACCTTC.

V usage is TRBV25-1 and J usage is TRBJ2-7; 7 bases match TRBD1. Trimming cost V 5 bases and J 7 bases; bases outside gene matches: 8. CDR1 and CDR2 from the germline V gene are MGHDK and SYGVNS. This CDR3 spans 13 amino acids. The CDR3 here is CASSRQGVREQYF. CDR3 nucleotides: TGTGCCAGCAGTAGGCAGGGGGTTCGGGAGCAGTACTTC.

The gene calls are TRBV2 and TRBJ2-3; TRBD2 is a possible D gene (5 bases). This CDR3 is built from 14 residues. Germline CDR1 SNHLY, CDR2 FYNNEI. V was shortened by 3 bases and J by 0 bases, with 7 bases between the two germline ends. The CDR3 sequence: CASSETTSTDTQYF. CDR3 coding DNA: TGTGCCAGCAGTGAGACTACTAGCACAGATACGCAGTATTTT.

Points on this clone: The sample holds other DNA sequences that translate to the same CDR3. The genes are TRBV28 and TRBJ2-7; no clear D. Germline V lookup: CDR1 MDHEN, CDR2 SYDVKM. V lost 3 bases, J lost 3 bases, and 6 bases lay in between. The CDR3 extends over 12 amino acids. CDR3 region: CASSLLGYEQYF. Here the CDR3 DNA reads TGTGCCAGCAGTTTGTTAGGCTACGAGCAGTACTTC.

V gene TRBV7-2 combines with J gene TRBJ1-3, with D perhaps matching TRBD1 (5 bases). The CDR3 runs 17 residues. CDR1 and CDR2 from the germline V gene are SGHTA and FQGNSA. V lost 1 base, J lost 0 bases, and 13 bases lay in between. The CDR3, as DNA: TGTGCCAGCAGCTTAGTATGGGGGACCTCCTCTGGAAACACCATATATTTT. Its translation: CASSLVWGTSSGNTIYF.

The chain has TRBV5-6 and TRBJ2-3, with D perhaps TRBD2 (5 bases). V gave up 0 bases and J gave up 3 bases, with 11 bases separating them. This CDR3 region has 15 residues. In germline, CDR1 is SGHDT, CDR2 YYEEEE. The CDR3 DNA is TGTGCCAGCAGCTTGGCCGAGGGCTGGACAGATACGCAGTATTTT. Amino acid sequence: CASSLAEGWTDTQYF.

This clone was counted once. V gene TRBV6-5 combines with J gene TRBJ1-1; 8 bases line up with TRBD1. Unmatched junction bases numbered 4, after V lost 7 bases and J lost 3 bases. Per the germline V gene, CDR1 is MNHEY and CDR2 is SVGAGI. This CDR3 region has 13 residues. The chain's CDR3 is CASIRTGYTEAFF. CDR3 coding DNA: TGTGCCAGCATACGGACAGGGTACACTGAAGCTTTCTTT.

This chain connects TRBV5-1 to TRBJ1-2; D call uncertain. V gave up 3 bases and J gave up 3 bases, with 9 bases separating them. Germline lookup yields CDR1 SGHRS and CDR2 YFSETQ. The CDR3 runs 13 residues. The DNA for the CDR3 is TGCGCCAGCAGCTCCGGGTCGTACTATGGCTACACCTTC. It is translated as CASSSGSYYGYTF.

The rearrangement uses TRBV16 and TRBJ2-3; TRBD1 is a possible D gene (5 bases). The germline V gene encodes CDR1 KGHSY and CDR2 FQNENV. This CDR3 has 16 amino acids. V dropped 0 bases and J dropped 4 bases, with 14 bases sitting between them. The CDR3 region has the DNA TGTGCCAGCAGCCAATCCAGGGCAGGTTTGGCAGATACGCAGTATTTT. Its protein is CASSQSRAGLADTQYF.

This clone was counted only a few times. This chain connects TRBV5-8 to TRBJ2-7; TRBD2 is a possible D gene (6 bases). Germline assignment: CDR1 SGHTS and CDR2 YDEGEE. This CDR3 spans 15 amino acids. V lost 3 bases, J lost 2 bases, and 15 bases lay in between. Written as DNA, the CDR3 is TGTGCCAGCAGCTACCGCGGGACGCCGACCTACGAGCAGTACTTC. Protein product: CASSYRGTPTYEQYF.

This rearrangement joins TRBV4-1 to TRBJ2-6; TRBD1 matches 7 bases. Germline CDR1 is MGHRA and CDR2 is YSYEKL. With 4 bases clipped from V and 0 bases from J, the junction kept 9 bases outside the gene matches. CDR3 length: 18 residues. The CDR3 nucleotides read TGCGCCAGCAGCCCCCTCGGGACAGCTTACTCTGGGGCCAACGTCCTGACTTTC. Translated, it gives CASSPLGTAYSGANVLTF.

V gene TRBV7-2 combines with J gene TRBJ1-1; 7 bases map to TRBD1. Unmatched junction bases numbered 12, after V lost 2 bases and J lost 6 bases. The CDR3 consists of 16 residues. Looked up from germline, CDR1 is SGHTA and CDR2 is FQGNSA. In nucleotides, the CDR3 is TGTGCCAGCAGCTTATTAAGGGGGCAGGAGGGGGCTGAAGCTTTCTTT. This codes for CASSLLRGQEGAEAFF.

This rearrangement joins TRBV19 to TRBJ1-2; 9 bases map to TRBD1. Trimming cost V 10 bases and J 5 bases; bases outside gene matches: 17. The CDR3 has 16 residues. CDR1 and CDR2 (germline): LNHDA, SQIVND (reference sequence). CDR3 in DNA: TGTGCCACCGGCCGCGGTCCGGGACAGGGCATTTATGGCTACACCTTC. Translated, it gives CATGRGPGQGIYGYTF.

The chain joins TRBV21-1 to TRBJ1-5; TRBD1, the table's D call, lacks a check against the DNA. TRBV21-1 is a known pseudogene. CDR3 length equals 19 residues. As DNA, the CDR3 is TGTGCCAGCAGCAAAGTTTCATTGCGAGACAGGGGGCTAAATCAGCCCCAGCATTTT. This gives the protein CASSKVSLRDRGLNQPQHF.

This CDR3 is CASSQLSGGDTDTQYF. CDR3 DNA: TGTGCCAGCAGCCAGCTTAGCGGGGGGGACACAGATACGCAGTATTTT. The chain links TRBV4-2 to TRBJ2-3; 11 positions match TRBD2. The CDR3 spans 16 residues. J was trimmed by 2 bases and V by 3 bases; bases with no gene match: 4. Germline CDR1 is LGHNA and CDR2 is YNFKEQ.

The chain employs TRBV7-3 and TRBJ2-2; 8 bases are shared with TRBD1. J lost 5 bases, V lost 0 bases, and 8 bases had no gene match. The V gene's germline CDR1 is SGHTA and CDR2 FQGTGA. This CDR3 spans 17 amino acids. In DNA, the CDR3 is TGTGCCAGCAGCTTAACCGCCAGGGGGCGTAATACCGGGGAGCTGTTTTTT. It codes for CASSLTARGRNTGELFF.

The chain uses TRBV7-2 and TRBJ2-3, with TRBD1 as a possible D gene (6 bases). Trimming removed 5 bases from V and 1 base from J, with 10 bases in between. The CDR3 is 14 residues long. CDR1 SGHTA and CDR2 FQGNSA come from the germline V gene. CDR3 loop: CASSIGTRTDTQYF. The CDR3 DNA reads TGTGCCAGCAGCATAGGGACACGCACAGATACGCAGTATTTT.

The chain has TRBV4-2 and TRBJ1-5; D not resolved. Germline values: CDR1 LGHNA, CDR2 YNFKEQ. The CDR3 covers 15 residues. V lost 1 base to trimming and J lost 9 bases, with 16 bases between them. The chain's CDR3 is CASSQGAPTSRPQHF. In nucleotides, the CDR3 is TGTGCCAGCAGCCAAGGGGCCCCCACATCAAGGCCCCAGCATTTT.

The chain links TRBV5-4 to TRBJ1-2; D uncertain. The germline V gene has CDR1 SGHNT and CDR2 YYREEE (reference sequence). V lost 0 bases and J 5 bases, leaving 11 bases between the germline ends. This CDR3 comprises 14 residues. CDR3 sequence reads: CASSLGTTIYGYTF. The CDR3, as DNA: TGTGCCAGCAGCTTGGGGACCACCATTTATGGCTACACCTTC.

This chain joins TRBV4-2 and TRBJ2-1, with a weak D call TRBD1 (6 bases). The CDR3 runs to 15 residues. Trimming left V 5 bases short and J 0 bases short, with 11 bases between. CDR1 LGHNA and CDR2 YNFKEQ come from the germline V gene. The CDR3 spells CASSATGSSYNEQFF. The CDR3 coding sequence is TGTGCCAGCAGCGCCACAGGGAGCTCCTACAATGAGCAGTTCTTC.

The chain employs TRBV4-3 and TRBJ2-5, with 10 bases matching TRBD2. The J segment lost 4 bases and the V segment lost 0 bases, leaving 8 bases of the junction unmatched. CDR3 length: 17 residues. Germline V gives CDR1 LGHNA, CDR2 YSLEER. The CDR3 sequence is CASSQDGLAGEGETQYF. As DNA, the CDR3 is TGCGCCAGCAGCCAAGATGGGCTAGCGGGAGAGGGAGAGACCCAGTACTTC.

In regard to this clone: The same CDR3 can be traced to other DNA sequences in this sample. This chain connects TRBV6-2 or TRBV6-3 to TRBJ1-1; 8 bases are shared with TRBD1. The V gene's germline CDR1 is MNHEY and CDR2 SVGEGT. The CDR3 sequence is 17 residues long. The V gene end was trimmed by 2 bases and the J gene end by 1 base; junction bases not matched to a gene: 9. Here the CDR3 reads CASSYPGQGLRNTEAFF. The DNA for the CDR3 is TGTGCCAGCAGTTACCCAGGACAGGGCCTCCGGAACACTGAAGCTTTCTTT.

In its sample, this clone was seen once. This sequence joins TRBV29-1 and TRBJ2-5; 8 bases map to TRBD1. There are 12 residues in the CDR3. The trim removed 6 bases at V and 5 bases at J, leaving 5 bases unmatched. Germline values: CDR1 SQVTM, CDR2 ANQGSEA. The CDR3 DNA follows: TGCAGCGTGCGACAGGGGACGGAGACCCAGTACTTC. It yields the protein CSVRQGTETQYF.

The gene calls are TRBV11-3 and TRBJ2-3, with 10 bases lining up with TRBD1. J gave up 0 bases and V 5 bases, and 17 bases lay outside the gene matches. The length of the CDR3 is 20 residues. Germline CDR1 and CDR2: SGHNT and YENEEA. This chain's CDR3 is CASSPSPGQGRFWSTDTQYF. The DNA for the CDR3 is TGTGCCAGCAGCCCATCGCCGGGACAGGGGAGGTTTTGGAGCACAGATACGCAGTATTTT.

The V and J genes are TRBV12-3 or TRBV12-4 and TRBJ2-1; D perhaps matches TRBD2 (6 bases). The V gene lost 5 bases and the J gene lost 9 bases, with 14 bases spanning the gap. This CDR3 comprises 13 residues. The CDR3 region is CASSILGGGEQFF. DNA for the CDR3: TGTGCCAGCAGTATCCTTGGGGGAGGTGAGCAGTTCTTC.

This sequence joins TRBV7-8 and TRBJ1-4, with D tentatively TRBD1 (5 bases). V shed 7 bases and J shed 5 bases, with 11 bases lying between them. Germline CDR1 SGHVS, CDR2 FQNEAQ. The CDR3 runs to 13 residues. CDR3 region: CASTRGVNEKLFF. CDR3 DNA sequence: TGTGCCAGCACCCGAGGGGTGAATGAAAAACTGTTTTTT.

The J gene is TRBJ2-5, the V gene TRBV11-2; a possible D gene is TRBD1 (6 bases). Per the germline V gene, CDR1 is SGHAT and CDR2 is FQNNGV. This CDR3 is 15 amino acids long. V gave up 1 base and J gave up 2 bases, with 11 bases separating them. CDR3 loop: CASSLGHTGQETQYF. DNA for the CDR3: TGTGCCAGCAGCTTAGGACACACAGGGCAAGAGACCCAGTACTTC.